A selection of T cell receptor beta chains follows, all from one sample in a study of response to subunit inactivated influenza vaccine. A single record per CDR3 protein comes from TCRdb applying MiXCR to the RT-PCR reads. The data show about 520,000 distinct CDR3 sequences, around 9.9% seen once. The sample was PBMCs from blood, taken 45 days after vaccination. The receptors derive from a man in his forties or fifties who received an inactivated influenza vaccine. Both conserved end residues are part of each CDR3. A D gene is named only where the DNA matches it firmly. Size tells how often a clone was seen (once, few, many) or the class of an expanded clone, and some rows leave it out.

abundance: .
j_gene: TRBJ2-3
d_gene: .
v_gene: TRBV12-3/TRBV12-4
CDR3aa: CASSFFGGADTQYF
CDR3nt: TGTGCCAGCAGTTTCTTCGGGGGCGCGGATACGCAGTATTTT

abundance: few
j_gene: TRBJ2-2
d_gene: .
v_gene: TRBV9
CDR3aa: CASSANSGVNTGELFF
CDR3nt: TGTGCCAGCAGCGCCAATAGCGGAGTGAACACCGGGGAGCTGTTTTTT

abundance: .
j_gene: TRBJ1-1
d_gene: .
v_gene: TRBV14
CDR3aa: CASSQDPAGRAFF
CDR3nt: TGTGCCAGCAGCCAAGATCCCGCCGGAAGGGCTTTCTTT

abundance: .
j_gene: TRBJ2-7
d_gene: TRBD1
v_gene: TRBV18
CDR3aa: CASSRTGTGGYEQYF
CDR3nt: TGTGCCAGCTCACGGACCGGGACAGGGGGTTATGAGCAGTACTTC

abundance: .
j_gene: TRBJ2-5
d_gene: TRBD1
v_gene: TRBV7-2
CDR3aa: CASSLGQGGSETQYF
CDR3nt: TGTGCCAGCAGCCTGGGACAGGGAGGGTCAGAGACCCAGTACTTC

abundance: few
j_gene: TRBJ2-7
d_gene: .
v_gene: TRBV6-1
CDR3aa: CATRPFRISYEQYF
CDR3nt: TGTGCCACCCGACCGTTTAGAATTTCCTACGAGCAGTACTTC

abundance: few
j_gene: TRBJ1-2
d_gene: .
v_gene: TRBV5-1
CDR3aa: CASSAGTQANYGYTF
CDR3nt: TGCGCCAGCAGCGCCGGGACGCAAGCTAACTATGGCTACACCTTC

abundance: .
j_gene: TRBJ1-1
d_gene: .
v_gene: TRBV7-6
CDR3aa: CASSPAAGKNTEAFF
CDR3nt: TGTGCCAGCAGCCCGGCGGCGGGGAAGAACACTGAAGCTTTCTTT

abundance: few
j_gene: TRBJ2-2
d_gene: TRBD1
v_gene: TRBV4-2
CDR3aa: CASSQEGQGASWELFF
CDR3nt: TGTGCCAGCAGCCAAGAGGGACAGGGGGCTTCGTGGGAGCTGTTTTTT

abundance: .
j_gene: TRBJ2-5
d_gene: .
v_gene: TRBV20-1
CDR3aa: CSARPDSQETQYF
CDR3nt: TGCAGTGCTAGACCCGACAGCCAAGAGACCCAGTACTTC

abundance: few
j_gene: TRBJ1-1
d_gene: .
v_gene: TRBV7-8
CDR3aa: CASSPRSGRNTEAFF
CDR3nt: TGTGCCAGCAGCCCGAGGTCAGGGAGGAACACTGAAGCTTTCTTT

abundance: .
j_gene: TRBJ2-2
d_gene: .
v_gene: TRBV21-1
CDR3aa: CASSKEVARATVGELFF
CDR3nt: TGTGCCAGCAGCAAAGAGGTCGCGAGGGCGACCGTCGGGGAGCTGTTTTTT

abundance: .
j_gene: TRBJ2-3
d_gene: TRBD2
v_gene: TRBV11-2
CDR3aa: CASSTSGGAYADTQYF
CDR3nt: TGTGCCAGCAGCACTAGCGGGGGGGCCTACGCAGATACGCAGTATTTT

abundance: few
j_gene: TRBJ2-3
d_gene: TRBD2
v_gene: TRBV7-6
CDR3aa: CASSSKLLAGGPDTQYF
CDR3nt: TGTGCCAGCAGCTCAAAACTTTTAGCGGGGGGGCCAGATACGCAGTATTTT

abundance: .
j_gene: TRBJ1-2
d_gene: TRBD1
v_gene: TRBV14
CDR3aa: CASSQDWQGGGYTF
CDR3nt: TGTGCCAGCAGCCAAGATTGGCAGGGGGGCGGCTACACCTTC

abundance: many
j_gene: TRBJ1-3
d_gene: TRBD1
v_gene: TRBV20-1
CDR3aa: CSAGDRGTGNTIYF
CDR3nt: TGCAGTGCTGGCGACAGGGGGACTGGAAACACCATATATTTT

abundance: few
j_gene: TRBJ2-5
d_gene: TRBD1
v_gene: TRBV7-9
CDR3aa: CASSYPGQEETQYF
CDR3nt: TGTGCCAGCAGCTATCCCGGACAGGAGGAGACCCAGTACTTC

abundance: few
j_gene: TRBJ2-7
d_gene: TRBD1
v_gene: TRBV7-2
CDR3aa: CASSLGQGWEQYF
CDR3nt: TGTGCCAGCAGCTTGGGACAGGGTTGGGAGCAGTACTTC

abundance: few
j_gene: TRBJ1-1
d_gene: .
v_gene: TRBV6-6
CDR3aa: CASSSPGGETFF
CDR3nt: TGTGCCAGCAGTTCTCCTGGGGGAGAGACTTTCTTT

abundance: few
j_gene: TRBJ1-1
d_gene: .
v_gene: TRBV5-1
CDR3aa: CASSLLTNTEAFF
CDR3nt: TGCGCCAGCAGCCTCCTTACAAACACTGAAGCTTTCTTT

abundance: few
j_gene: TRBJ1-4
d_gene: .
v_gene: TRBV30
CDR3aa: CAWSGGGREKLFF
CDR3nt: TGTGCCTGGAGTGGTGGAGGGAGAGAAAAACTGTTTTTT

abundance: .
j_gene: TRBJ2-1
d_gene: TRBD2
v_gene: TRBV20-1
CDR3aa: CSARGFGLAVHEQFF
CDR3nt: TGCAGTGCTAGGGGCTTCGGACTAGCAGTCCATGAGCAGTTCTTC

abundance: .
j_gene: TRBJ2-3
d_gene: .
v_gene: TRBV7-8
CDR3aa: CASSSRERASTDTQYF
CDR3nt: TGTGCCAGCAGCTCCAGAGAGAGGGCTAGCACAGATACGCAGTATTTT

abundance: .
j_gene: TRBJ2-1
d_gene: TRBD2
v_gene: TRBV28
CDR3aa: CASSPKRGAGGHNEQFF
CDR3nt: TGTGCCAGCAGTCCCAAGAGGGGAGCGGGGGGGCACAATGAGCAGTTCTTC

abundance: .
j_gene: TRBJ2-2
d_gene: TRBD2
v_gene: TRBV7-2
CDR3aa: CASSPTSGGVTGELFF
CDR3nt: TGTGCCAGCAGCCCGACTAGCGGAGGGGTTACCGGGGAGCTGTTTTTT

abundance: many
j_gene: TRBJ2-1
d_gene: TRBD1
v_gene: TRBV11-2
CDR3aa: CASSFGTGGNEQFF
CDR3nt: TGTGCCAGCAGCTTCGGGACAGGAGGGAATGAGCAGTTCTTC

abundance: .
j_gene: TRBJ2-1
d_gene: TRBD2
v_gene: TRBV5-1
CDR3aa: CASSLDPPTSGRGNEQFF
CDR3nt: TGCGCCAGCAGCTTGGATCCCCCGACTAGCGGGAGGGGAAATGAGCAGTTCTTC

abundance: .
j_gene: TRBJ1-1
d_gene: .
v_gene: TRBV28
CDR3aa: CASSAGPAFF
CDR3nt: TGTGCCAGCAGCGCCGGTCCAGCTTTCTTT

abundance: few
j_gene: TRBJ2-5
d_gene: TRBD2
v_gene: TRBV27
CDR3aa: CASSQYSHSSGGEQETQYF
CDR3nt: TGTGCCAGCAGTCAATACTCGCATTCATCCGGGGGGGAGCAAGAGACCCAGTACTTC

abundance: .
j_gene: TRBJ1-2
d_gene: TRBD1
v_gene: TRBV28
CDR3aa: CDSSFAPGQGNYGYTF
CDR3nt: TGTGACAGCAGTTTTGCACCGGGACAGGGGAACTATGGCTACACCTTC

abundance: .
j_gene: TRBJ1-1
d_gene: TRBD1
v_gene: TRBV5-1
CDR3aa: CASSVTGVDTEAFF
CDR3nt: TGCGCCAGCAGCGTTACAGGGGTGGACACTGAAGCTTTCTTT

abundance: .
j_gene: TRBJ2-2
d_gene: TRBD2
v_gene: TRBV19
CDR3aa: CASSTRDYNTGELFF
CDR3nt: TGTGCCAGTAGTACCCGGGACTACAACACCGGGGAGCTGTTTTTT

abundance: few
j_gene: TRBJ2-7
d_gene: .
v_gene: TRBV11-2
CDR3aa: CASTAGPFSYEQYF
CDR3nt: TGTGCCAGCACCGCAGGGCCCTTCTCCTACGAGCAGTACTTC

abundance: .
j_gene: TRBJ2-5
d_gene: TRBD2
v_gene: TRBV7-1
CDR3aa: CASSSGLAVTLETQYF
CDR3nt: TGTGCCAGCAGCTCGGGACTAGCGGTTACCCTAGAGACCCAGTACTTC

abundance: .
j_gene: TRBJ2-1
d_gene: TRBD2
v_gene: TRBV4-2
CDR3aa: CASSQEGTSGTGNEQFF
CDR3nt: TGTGCCAGCAGCCAAGAAGGGACTAGCGGGACAGGCAATGAGCAGTTCTTC

abundance: .
j_gene: TRBJ2-5
d_gene: TRBD2
v_gene: TRBV5-1
CDR3aa: CASSATPSGGQETQYF
CDR3nt: TGCGCCAGCAGCGCGACGCCTAGCGGGGGGCAAGAGACCCAGTACTTC

abundance: many
j_gene: TRBJ2-1
d_gene: TRBD1
v_gene: TRBV12-3/TRBV12-4
CDR3aa: CASRDRDNEQFF
CDR3nt: TGTGCCAGCAGAGACAGGGATAATGAGCAGTTCTTC

abundance: many
j_gene: TRBJ2-3
d_gene: .
v_gene: TRBV6-2/TRBV6-3
CDR3aa: CASSPGTLTDTQYF
CDR3nt: TGTGCCAGCAGTCCCGGGACTCTCACAGATACGCAGTATTTT

abundance: .
j_gene: TRBJ2-7
d_gene: TRBD2
v_gene: TRBV6-2/TRBV6-3
CDR3aa: CASSSSGRAPYEQYF
CDR3nt: TGTGCCAGCAGTAGTAGCGGGAGGGCCCCCTACGAGCAGTACTTC

abundance: .
j_gene: TRBJ2-3
d_gene: TRBD1
v_gene: TRBV12-5
CDR3aa: CASGLVLSGGPDTQYF
CDR3nt: TGTGCTAGTGGTTTGGTTCTTTCAGGGGGCCCCGATACGCAGTATTTT

abundance: .
j_gene: TRBJ2-2
d_gene: .
v_gene: TRBV7-3
CDR3aa: CASSPGTLETGELFF
CDR3nt: TGTGCCAGCAGCCCAGGGACGTTGGAAACCGGGGAGCTGTTTTTT

abundance: many
j_gene: TRBJ2-7
d_gene: TRBD1
v_gene: TRBV10-3
CDR3aa: CAISGQGFTYEQYF
CDR3nt: TGTGCCATCAGCGGACAGGGGTTTACCTACGAGCAGTACTTC

abundance: few
j_gene: TRBJ1-1
d_gene: .
v_gene: TRBV27
CDR3aa: CASSSHAGGYTEAFF
CDR3nt: TGTGCCAGCAGTTCCCACGCGGGGGGTTATACTGAAGCTTTCTTT